The 21 T cell receptor beta chains reported below all come from one sample, sequenced in a study of molecular identifiers for immune sequencing clone quantification. TCRdb passed the PCR reads through MiXCR, listing each CDR3 protein once. The table has some 13,000 distinct CDR3 sequences, 16% seen once; the top ten hold approximately 1.5%. The sample consisted of naive CD8+ T cells from blood, with Jurkat cell RNA spiked in. Subset reported: FACS-sorted CD8+CD4-CCR7+CD45RA+ naive T cells. The receptors stem from a human donor in good health. Some libraries in this study had Jurkat cell RNA spiked in.

This chain joins TRBV19 and TRBJ2-7, with 8 bases fitting TRBD2. Per the germline V gene, CDR1 is LNHDA and CDR2 is SQIVND (reference sequence). V shed 3 bases, J shed 2 bases, and the junction held 6 bases outside the gene matches. CDR3 length: 15 amino acids. This CDR3 is CASSMGSGIPYEQYF. CDR3 DNA: TGTGCCAGTAGTATGGGTAGCGGGATTCCCTACGAGCAGTACTTC.

This clonotype showed up just a few times. CDR3 amino acids: CASSEVGNTIYF. CDR3 bases: TGTGCCAGCAGTGAAGTGGGAAACACCATATATTTT. V gene TRBV9 combines with J gene TRBJ1-3; D gene unclear. The CDR3 length is 12 residues. Deletions cut 5 bases from V and 4 bases from J, with 7 bases between. CDR1 SGDLS and CDR2 YYNGEE come from the germline V gene.

This clonotype qualifies as medium-sized. The CDR3 here is CASSQPGQTYEQYF. The CDR3 nucleotides read TGCGCCAGCAGCCAGCCGGGACAGACCTACGAGCAGTACTTC. The V and J genes are TRBV5-1 and TRBJ2-7; 7 positions agree with TRBD1. Germline CDR1 and CDR2: SGHRS and YFSETQ. The trim removed 4 bases at V and 2 bases at J, leaving 6 bases unmatched. The CDR3 runs to 14 residues. Looking up the rest from reference TRBV5-1 and TRBJ2-7 gives the full variable domain: KAGVTQTPRYLIKTRGQQVTLSCSPISGHRSVSWYQQTPGQGLQFLFEYFSETQRNKGNFPGRFSGRQFSNSRSEMNVSTLELGDSALYLCASSQPGQTYEQYFGPGTRLTVT.

This clonotype was seen ten or more times. V gene TRBV7-8 combines with J gene TRBJ2-1; D is ambiguous. This CDR3 contains 15 residues. Germline assignment: CDR1 SGHVS and CDR2 FQNEAQ. Trimming took 5 bases from V and 0 from J, leaving 11 bases between them. This CDR3 reads CASSRPPSSYNEQFF. The CDR3 DNA sequence: TGTGCCAGCAGCCGGCCGCCCTCCTCCTACAATGAGCAGTTCTTC.

This clonotype is labeled medium-sized. This chain joins TRBV20-1 and TRBJ2-3, with D unresolved. In germline, CDR1 is DFQATT, CDR2 SNEGSKA (reference sequence). The CDR3 runs to 13 residues. V was trimmed by 2 bases and J by 3 bases, leaving 9 bases between them. The CDR3 coding sequence is TGCAGTGCTAGAAGCCTCGTTACAGATACGCAGTATTTT. It is translated as CSARSLVTDTQYF.

The chain has TRBV11-3 and TRBJ2-1, with 8 bases identical to TRBD1. With 1 base clipped from V and 2 bases from J, the junction kept 1 base outside the gene matches. Germline lookup yields CDR1 SGHNT and CDR2 YENEEA. The CDR3 is 15 amino acids. The CDR3 bases are TGTGCCAGCAGCTTAGGGACAGGGACCTACAATGAGCAGTTCTTC. Protein: CASSLGTGTYNEQFF.

The table lists this clonotype with many counts. The CDR3 region has the DNA TGTGCCAGCAGCCCCAGTAATAGCGGAGCCTACGAGCAGTACTTC. As protein: CASSPSNSGAYEQYF. This chain links TRBV13 with TRBJ2-7; maybe TRBD2 (6 bases). Trimming removed 5 bases from V and 2 bases from J, with 16 bases in between. The CDR3 covers 15 residues. Germline assignment: CDR1 PRHDT and CDR2 FYEKMQ (reference sequence).

This clonotype qualifies as medium-sized. The chain has TRBV20-1 and TRBJ2-7; a possible D gene is TRBD2 (6 bases). Germline lookup yields CDR1 DFQATT and CDR2 SNEGSKA (reference sequence). The CDR3 runs 13 residues. Trimming left V 0 bases short and J 4 bases short, with 10 bases between. In nucleotides, the CDR3 is TGCAGTGCTAGAGATCTAGCGTCGTACGAGCAGTACTTC. Translation: CSARDLASYEQYF.

There are many counts of this clonotype. This chain links TRBV28 with TRBJ1-5, with D tentatively TRBD1 (6 bases). The germline V and J ends were trimmed by 7 bases and 3 bases, with 34 bases remaining between them. The CDR3 contains 21 residues. CDR1 MDHEN and CDR2 SYDVKM come from the germline V gene. The CDR3 loop reads CASNTPPHEGRGFPLNQPQHF. The CDR3 DNA follows: TGTGCCAGCAACACACCCCCCCATGAGGGCAGGGGCTTCCCCCTCAATCAGCCCCAGCATTTT. The variable domain in full, with the rest retrieved from reference TRBV28 and TRBJ1-5, is DVKVTQSSRYLVKRTGEKVFLECVQDMDHENMFWYRQDPGLGLRLIYFSYDVKMKEKGDIPEGYSVSREKKERFSLILESASTNQTSMYLCASNTPPHEGRGFPLNQPQHFGDGTRLSIL.

This clonotype was counted a few times. The rearrangement uses TRBV27 and TRBJ2-1; 10 bases align to TRBD1. The CDR3 has 15 amino acids. The germline V gene encodes CDR1 MNHEY and CDR2 SMNVEV (reference sequence). The V gene end was trimmed by 6 bases and the J gene end by 4 bases; junction bases not matched to a gene: 6. CDR3 nucleotides: TGTGCCAGCAGCCGAGACAGGGGGCCATACAATGAGCAGTTCTTC. It yields the protein CASSRDRGPYNEQFF.

A word on this clonotype: A much larger clone lies one base from this, so it may be a read error. The chain has TRBV27 and TRBJ2-7, with D uncertain. V lost 5 bases to trimming and J lost 3 bases, with 8 bases between them. The CDR3 has 12 amino acids. CDR1 is MNHEY and CDR2 is SMNVEV in the germline V gene (reference sequence). CDR3 sequence: CASSDKGYEQYF. The CDR3 DNA sequence: TGTGCCAGCAGTGACAAGGGCTACGAGCAGTACTTC.

This clonotype was seen only a few times. A read error may be the cause here, since a much bigger clone is one base away. CDR3 sequence (DNA): TGTGCCAGCAGTTTTGGTAGAGGGGGCGCTGAAGCTTTCTTT. Its translation is CASSFGRGGAEAFF. The gene calls are TRBV28 and TRBJ1-1; 7 positions agree with TRBD1. Germline values: CDR1 MDHEN, CDR2 SYDVKM. V lost 3 bases to trimming and J lost 6 bases; unmatched junction nucleotides: 7. The CDR3 is made up of 14 amino acids.

Concerning this clonotype: Being one base from a much bigger clone, this may be a read error. The CDR3 DNA is TGTGCCAGCAGTTTATCGGGGGCTACCTATGGCTGCACCTTC. Amino acid sequence: CASSLSGATYGCTF. The chain has TRBV28 and TRBJ1-2; possible D gene TRBD1, 6 bases. This CDR3 comprises 14 residues. Germline CDR1 is MDHEN and CDR2 is SYDVKM.

This clonotype is medium-sized by share. The chain links TRBV29-1 to TRBJ1-1; D unresolved. There are 11 residues in the CDR3. The V end lost 7 bases, the J end lost 0 bases, and 6 bases lay between the germline ends. Per germline, CDR1 SQVTM and CDR2 ANQGSEA. DNA for the CDR3: TGCAGCGCCGCCTTGAACACTGAAGCTTTCTTT. This gives the protein CSAALNTEAFF.

This clonotype was counted many times. The chain couples TRBV11-3 to TRBJ2-7; 13 positions agree with TRBD2. In germline, CDR1 is SGHNT, CDR2 YENEEA. J gave up 4 bases and V 1 base, and 10 bases lay outside the gene matches. The CDR3 length is 18 residues. The CDR3 is CASSLAPRQLAGGYEQYF. For the CDR3, the DNA is TGTGCCAGCAGCTTAGCCCCCCGACAACTAGCGGGAGGGTACGAGCAGTACTTC.

This clonotype is medium-sized by share. The chain uses TRBV7-9 and TRBJ2-6; D call uncertain. This CDR3 comprises 12 residues. Germline loops: CDR1 SEHNR, CDR2 FQNEAQ (reference sequence). The ends were cut back, 11 bases at V and 4 bases at J, with 9 bases in the middle. The CDR3 spells CALSEGANVLTF. Here the CDR3 DNA reads TGTGCCCTATCTGAGGGGGCCAACGTCCTGACTTTC.

The table lists this clonotype with a few counts. V usage is TRBV11-2 and J usage is TRBJ2-1; 12 bases line up with TRBD2. V dropped 5 bases and J dropped 7; count of bases not matched to a gene: 6. The germline gives CDR1 SGHAT, CDR2 FQNNGV. The CDR3 has 15 amino acids. The CDR3 nucleotides are TGTGCCAGCAGCCAGCTAGCGGGAGGGATGAATGAGCAGTTCTTC. This sequence encodes CASSQLAGGMNEQFF.

Sample share makes this clonotype medium-sized (0.01 to 0.1%). This chain connects TRBV13 to TRBJ2-2, with a possible D match to TRBD1 (5 bases). CDR1 is PRHDT, CDR2 FYEKMQ, per germline (reference sequence). The CDR3 extends over 13 amino acids. The V end lost 1 base, the J end lost 6 bases, and 6 bases lay between the germline ends. As DNA, the CDR3 is TGTGCCAGCAGCTTAGAAGGGGCCGGGGAGCTGTTTTTT. Amino acid sequence: CASSLEGAGELFF.

This clonotype was found many times. This chain joins TRBV9 and TRBJ2-7, with TRBD2 matching over 7 bases. The CDR3 runs 16 residues. V shed 2 bases and J 6 bases; nucleotides not matched to a gene: 14. Germline CDR1 is SGDLS and CDR2 is YYNGEE. The CDR3 here is CASSVLHTSVFSEQYF. The CDR3 DNA reads as TGTGCCAGCAGCGTCCTCCACACTAGCGTTTTTTCCGAGCAGTACTTC.

This clonotype rates as medium-sized (0.01 to 0.1%). The rearrangement joins TRBV4-1 to TRBJ2-3; 8 bases agree with TRBD1. Germline V gene lookup returns CDR1 MGHRA and CDR2 YSYEKL. CDR3 length: 15 amino acids. V trimming: 3 bases; J trimming: 7 bases; junction bases outside the gene matches: 9. Written as DNA, the CDR3 is TGCGCCAGCAGCCAGTCGCCCGGGACAGGTCATACGCAGTATTTT. Its translation is CASSQSPGTGHTQYF.

The table lists this clonotype with many counts. The chain combines TRBV19 with TRBJ2-1; no clear D gene. CDR3 length: 14 residues. Germline CDR1 is LNHDA and CDR2 is SQIVND (reference sequence). Trimming took off 6 bases at V and 0 bases at J, with 9 bases between the two ends. CDR3 DNA: TGTGCCAGTAGCAGTCAGAGCTCCTACAATGAGCAGTTCTTC. The encoded protein is CASSSQSSYNEQFF.